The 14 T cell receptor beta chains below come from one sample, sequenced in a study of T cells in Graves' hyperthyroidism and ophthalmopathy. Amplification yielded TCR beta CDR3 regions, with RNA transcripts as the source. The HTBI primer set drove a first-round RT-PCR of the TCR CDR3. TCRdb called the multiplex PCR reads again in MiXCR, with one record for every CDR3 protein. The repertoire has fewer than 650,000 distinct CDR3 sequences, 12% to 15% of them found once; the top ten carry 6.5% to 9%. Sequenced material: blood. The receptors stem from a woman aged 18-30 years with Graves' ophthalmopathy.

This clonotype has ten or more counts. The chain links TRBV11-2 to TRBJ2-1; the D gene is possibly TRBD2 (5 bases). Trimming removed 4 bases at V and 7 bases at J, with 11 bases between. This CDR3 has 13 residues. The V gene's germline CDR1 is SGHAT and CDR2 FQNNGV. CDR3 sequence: CASSSHEGNEQFF. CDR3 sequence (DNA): TGTGCCAGCAGCTCGCATGAGGGAAATGAGCAGTTCTTC.

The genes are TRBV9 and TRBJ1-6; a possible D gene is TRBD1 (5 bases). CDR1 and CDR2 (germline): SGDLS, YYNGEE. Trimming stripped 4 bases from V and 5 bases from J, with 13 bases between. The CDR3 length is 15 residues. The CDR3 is CASSRSPRDNSPLHF. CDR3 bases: TGTGCCAGCAGCAGGAGCCCCAGGGATAATTCACCCCTCCACTTT.

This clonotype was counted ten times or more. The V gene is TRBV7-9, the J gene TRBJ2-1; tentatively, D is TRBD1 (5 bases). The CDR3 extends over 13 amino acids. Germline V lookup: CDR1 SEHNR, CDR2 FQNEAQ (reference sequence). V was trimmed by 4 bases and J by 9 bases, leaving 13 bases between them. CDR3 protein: CASSSTATGEQFF. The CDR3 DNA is TGTGCCAGCAGCTCGACAGCAACGGGTGAGCAGTTCTTC.

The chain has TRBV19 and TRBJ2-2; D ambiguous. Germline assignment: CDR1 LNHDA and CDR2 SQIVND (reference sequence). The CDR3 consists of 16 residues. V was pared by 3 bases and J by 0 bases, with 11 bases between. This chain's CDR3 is CASSIRHLPNTGELFF. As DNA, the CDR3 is TGTGCCAGTAGTATCCGACATCTACCGAACACCGGGGAGCTGTTTTTT.

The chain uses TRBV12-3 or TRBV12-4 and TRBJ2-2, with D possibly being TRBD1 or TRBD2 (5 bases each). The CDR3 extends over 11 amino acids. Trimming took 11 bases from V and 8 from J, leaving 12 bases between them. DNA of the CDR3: TGTGCCCTGGGGGATGGTGGGGAGCTGTTTTTT. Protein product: CALGDGGELFF.

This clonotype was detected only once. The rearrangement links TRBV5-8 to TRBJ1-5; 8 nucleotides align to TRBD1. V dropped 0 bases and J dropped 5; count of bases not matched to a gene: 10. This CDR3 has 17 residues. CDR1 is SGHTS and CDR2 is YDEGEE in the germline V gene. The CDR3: CASSLGVSTGGDQPQHF. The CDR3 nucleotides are TGTGCCAGCAGCTTGGGGGTTTCCACAGGGGGGGATCAGCCCCAGCATTTT.

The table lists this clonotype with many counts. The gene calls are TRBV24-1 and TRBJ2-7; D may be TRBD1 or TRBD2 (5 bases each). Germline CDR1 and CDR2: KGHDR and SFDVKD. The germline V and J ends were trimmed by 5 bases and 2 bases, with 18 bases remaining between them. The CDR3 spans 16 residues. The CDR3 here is CATSGEGSLSTYEQYF. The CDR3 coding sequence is TGTGCCACCAGTGGTGAGGGGAGTCTTTCGACCTACGAGCAGTACTTC.

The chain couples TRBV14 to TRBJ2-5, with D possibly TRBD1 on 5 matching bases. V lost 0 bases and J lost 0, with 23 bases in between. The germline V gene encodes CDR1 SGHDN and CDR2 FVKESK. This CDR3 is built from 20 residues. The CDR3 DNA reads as TGTGCCAGCAGCCAAGATTTCTTCTTCCAGGGCCGTAGCCACCAAGAGACCCAGTACTTC. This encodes CASSQDFFFQGRSHQETQYF.

In nucleotides, the CDR3 is TGTGCCAGCAGCGCAGGCCGGGACATCTATGGCTACACCTTC. This gives the protein CASSAGRDIYGYTF. V and J are TRBV9 and TRBJ1-2; perhaps TRBD1 as D (6 bases). This CDR3 is built from 14 residues. Germline V gene data show CDR1 as SGDLS and CDR2 as YYNGEE. Deletions cut 3 bases from V and 4 bases from J, with 13 bases between. Drawing the rest from reference TRBV9 and TRBJ1-2, the complete variable domain is DSGVTQTPKHLITATGQRVTLRCSPRSGDLSVYWYQQSLDQGLQFLIQYYNGEERAKGNILERFSAQQFPDLHSELNLSSLELGDSALYFCASSAGRDIYGYTFGSGTRLTVV.

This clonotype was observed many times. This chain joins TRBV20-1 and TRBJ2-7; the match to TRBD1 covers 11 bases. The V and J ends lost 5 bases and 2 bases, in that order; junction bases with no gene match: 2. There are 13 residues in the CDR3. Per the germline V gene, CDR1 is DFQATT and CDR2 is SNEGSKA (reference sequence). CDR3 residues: CSALGQGAYEQYF. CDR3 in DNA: TGCAGTGCTCTGGGACAGGGGGCCTACGAGCAGTACTTC.

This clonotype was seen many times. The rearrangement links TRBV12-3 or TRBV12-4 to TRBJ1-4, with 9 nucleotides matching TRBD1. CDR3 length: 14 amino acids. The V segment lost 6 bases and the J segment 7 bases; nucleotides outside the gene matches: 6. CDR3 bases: TGTGCCAGCAGAGCCGGGACAGGGCTTGAAAAACTGTTTTTT. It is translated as CASRAGTGLEKLFF.

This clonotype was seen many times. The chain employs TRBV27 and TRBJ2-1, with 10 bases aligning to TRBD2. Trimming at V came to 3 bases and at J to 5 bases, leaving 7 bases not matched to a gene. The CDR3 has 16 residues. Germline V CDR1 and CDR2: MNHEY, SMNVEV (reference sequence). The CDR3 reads CASSFTSGTMHNEQFF. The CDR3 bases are TGTGCCAGCAGTTTCACTAGCGGGACGATGCACAATGAGCAGTTCTTC.

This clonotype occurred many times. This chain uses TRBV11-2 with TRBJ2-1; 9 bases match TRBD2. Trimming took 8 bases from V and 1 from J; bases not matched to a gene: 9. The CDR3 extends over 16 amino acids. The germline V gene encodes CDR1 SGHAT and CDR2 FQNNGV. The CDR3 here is CASEGGRGWSYNEQFF. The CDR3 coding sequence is TGTGCCAGCGAGGGCGGGAGGGGCTGGTCCTACAATGAGCAGTTCTTC.

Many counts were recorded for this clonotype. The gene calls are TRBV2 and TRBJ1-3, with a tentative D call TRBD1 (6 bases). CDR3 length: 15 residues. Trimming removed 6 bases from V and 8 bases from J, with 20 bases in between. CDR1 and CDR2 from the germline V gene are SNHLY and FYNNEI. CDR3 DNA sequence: TGTGCCAGCAGCGCAAGGGACACAGATAGTCACACCATATATTTT. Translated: CASSARDTDSHTIYF.